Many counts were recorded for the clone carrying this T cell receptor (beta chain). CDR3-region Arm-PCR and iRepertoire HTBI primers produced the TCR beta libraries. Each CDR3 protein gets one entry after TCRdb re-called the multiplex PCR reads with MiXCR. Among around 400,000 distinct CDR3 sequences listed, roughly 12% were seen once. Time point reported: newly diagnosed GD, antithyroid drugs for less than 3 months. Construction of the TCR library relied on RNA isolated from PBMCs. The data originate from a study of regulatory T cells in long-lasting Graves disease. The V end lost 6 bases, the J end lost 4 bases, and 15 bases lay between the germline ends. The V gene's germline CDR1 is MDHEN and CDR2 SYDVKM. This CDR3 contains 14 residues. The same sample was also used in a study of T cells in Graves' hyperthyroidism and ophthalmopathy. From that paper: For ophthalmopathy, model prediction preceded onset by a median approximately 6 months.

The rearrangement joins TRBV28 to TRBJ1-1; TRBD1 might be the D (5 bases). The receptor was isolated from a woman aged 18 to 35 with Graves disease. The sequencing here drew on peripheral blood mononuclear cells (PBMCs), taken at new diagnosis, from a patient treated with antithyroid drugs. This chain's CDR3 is CASSLGQGTTEAFF. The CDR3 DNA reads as TGTGCCAGCAGCCTTGGGCAAGGGACCACTGAAGCTTTCTTT.